This TCR beta chain was recovered during a study of neurological immune-mediated disorders. Study results and limitations: While HTLV-1-associated myelopathy showed the greatest TCR clonal expansion, multiple sclerosis showed the least, falling below healthy controls.

From the 5' RACE reads, TCRdb called clonotypes with MiXCR, one entry per CDR3 protein. The top ten clones hold about 4.7% of a sample with under 45,000 distinct CDR3 sequences, about a fifth of them seen once. With V trimmed by 5 bases and J by 0 bases, 4 bases remained unmatched. The CDR3 runs 14 residues. Germline CDR1 SGHTA, CDR2 FQGNSA. This clonotype has at least ten counts. Antigen specificity is unknown. Time point given: technical triplicate 3. The chain is built from TRBV7-2 and TRBJ2-7; 7 bases match TRBD1. The clonotype was recovered from a man in his sixties with HTLV-1-associated myelopathy (HAM/TSP). The sample taken for sequencing was PBMCs. CDR3 in DNA: TGTGCCAGCAGCCCGACAGGGAGCTCCTACGAGCAGTACTTC. Translated: CASSPTGSSYEQYF.